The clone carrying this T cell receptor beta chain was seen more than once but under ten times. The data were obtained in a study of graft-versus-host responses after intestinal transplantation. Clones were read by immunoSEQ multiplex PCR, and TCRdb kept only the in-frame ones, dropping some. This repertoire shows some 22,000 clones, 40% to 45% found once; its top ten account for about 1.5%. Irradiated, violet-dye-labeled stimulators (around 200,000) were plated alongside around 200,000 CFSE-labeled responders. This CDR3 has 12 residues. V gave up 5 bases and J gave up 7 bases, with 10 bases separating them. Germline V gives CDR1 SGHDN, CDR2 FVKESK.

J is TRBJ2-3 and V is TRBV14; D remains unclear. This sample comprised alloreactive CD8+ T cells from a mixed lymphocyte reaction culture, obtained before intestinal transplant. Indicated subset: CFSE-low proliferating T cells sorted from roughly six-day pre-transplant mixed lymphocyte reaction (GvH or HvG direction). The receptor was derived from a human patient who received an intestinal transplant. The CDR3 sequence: CASSSSRNTQYF. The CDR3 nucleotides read TGTGCCAGCAGCTCCAGTAGGAATACGCAGTATTTT.